The clone carrying this TCR beta chain was counted between two and nine times. Its antigen is not known. The data belong to a study of T cells in Graves' hyperthyroidism and ophthalmopathy. Study in general: Before any treatment, at initial diagnosis, peripheral blood was collected. Whole-study results and caveats: Blood also held most thyroid clonotypes expanded beyond 0.001.

Each ophthalmopathy patient scored at least 3 on the Clinical Activity Score and at least 4 on NOSPECS grade, with duration under 3 months. Researchers took RNA transcripts and amplified the TCR beta CDR3 regions from them. The TCR CDR3 first-round RT-PCR relied on the HTBI primer set. TCRdb analysed the multiplex PCR reads with MiXCR anew, one entry per CDR3 protein. The data hold fewer than 400,000 distinct CDR3 sequences, with 11% to 15% observed a single time. Material: blood. The receptor comes from a man in his forties or fifties with Graves' ophthalmopathy.

The DNA for the CDR3 is TGTGCCAGCAGTTTAATCTCCGGACAGTCGAACACCGGGGAGCTGTTTTTT. It encodes CASSLISGQSNTGELFF. The V and J genes are TRBV12-3 or TRBV12-4 and TRBJ2-2; D possibly corresponds to TRBD1 (6 bases). CDR3 length equals 17 residues. V lost 2 bases to trimming and J lost 0 bases, with 13 bases between them.